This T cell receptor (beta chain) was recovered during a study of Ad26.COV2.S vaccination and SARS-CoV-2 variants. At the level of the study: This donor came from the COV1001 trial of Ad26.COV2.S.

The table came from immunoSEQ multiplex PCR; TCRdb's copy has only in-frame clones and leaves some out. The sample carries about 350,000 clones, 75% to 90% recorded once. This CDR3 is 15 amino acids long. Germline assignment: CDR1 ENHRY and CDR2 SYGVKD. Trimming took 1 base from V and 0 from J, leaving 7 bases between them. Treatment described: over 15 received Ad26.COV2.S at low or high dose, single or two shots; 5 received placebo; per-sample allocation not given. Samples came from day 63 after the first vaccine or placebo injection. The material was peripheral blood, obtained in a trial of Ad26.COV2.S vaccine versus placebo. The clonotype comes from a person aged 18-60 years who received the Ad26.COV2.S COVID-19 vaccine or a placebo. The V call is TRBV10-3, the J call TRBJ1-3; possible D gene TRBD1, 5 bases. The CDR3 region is CAISEWGSSGNTIYF. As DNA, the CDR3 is TGTGCCATCAGTGAGTGGGGCAGCTCTGGAAACACCATATATTTT.